This T cell receptor beta chain is from a study of identical twins. This clonotype was seen repeatedly, ten times or more. Antigen unknown. V was shortened by 6 bases and J by 7 bases, with 25 bases between the two germline ends. The CDR3 has 16 residues. In germline, CDR1 is SQVTM, CDR2 ANQGSEA. Template switching added a universal primer site; cDNA carried unique molecular identifiers. TCRdb reprocessed the 5' RACE reads via MiXCR and lists one record per CDR3 protein. The sample has 450,000 or so distinct CDR3 sequences, around a sixth seen once; the top ten hold roughly 12%. General study findings and limits: Cord blood's abundant beta clonotypes had fewer insertions, unlike memory repertoires. Partial confounding of zero-insertion analyses by invariant MAIT and iNKT cells was possible.

The sequenced sample consisted of naive T cells sorted from blood. The receptor comes from a man aged 45 to 65 in good health. The genes are TRBV29-1 and TRBJ2-1; TRBD2 might be the D (5 bases). Here the CDR3 DNA reads TGCAGCGTCGGGCCCACCGGGCTTAGCGCGGAAAATGAGCAGTTCTTC. Protein: CSVGPTGLSAENEQFF.